The present T cell receptor (beta chain) was sequenced within a study of blood T cell repertoires in COVID-19. Assay: immunoSEQ multiplex PCR; the TCRdb copy retains only in-frame clones and omits some. Of about 240,000 clones listed, approximately 78% are singletons. The receptor was isolated from a woman between 18 and 29 years old with acute or convalescent COVID-19. Specimen: peripheral blood.

The DNA of the CDR3 is TGTGCCTGGAGTCGAGCCGGGACAGGCAATTCACCCCTCCACTTT. Amino acids: CAWSRAGTGNSPLHF. This chain connects TRBV30 to TRBJ1-6, with TRBD1 matching 8 bases. The CDR3 totals 15 residues. Germline V CDR1 and CDR2: GTSNPN, SVGIG (reference sequence). The ends lost 2 bases at V and 7 bases at J; junction bases unmatched: 7.